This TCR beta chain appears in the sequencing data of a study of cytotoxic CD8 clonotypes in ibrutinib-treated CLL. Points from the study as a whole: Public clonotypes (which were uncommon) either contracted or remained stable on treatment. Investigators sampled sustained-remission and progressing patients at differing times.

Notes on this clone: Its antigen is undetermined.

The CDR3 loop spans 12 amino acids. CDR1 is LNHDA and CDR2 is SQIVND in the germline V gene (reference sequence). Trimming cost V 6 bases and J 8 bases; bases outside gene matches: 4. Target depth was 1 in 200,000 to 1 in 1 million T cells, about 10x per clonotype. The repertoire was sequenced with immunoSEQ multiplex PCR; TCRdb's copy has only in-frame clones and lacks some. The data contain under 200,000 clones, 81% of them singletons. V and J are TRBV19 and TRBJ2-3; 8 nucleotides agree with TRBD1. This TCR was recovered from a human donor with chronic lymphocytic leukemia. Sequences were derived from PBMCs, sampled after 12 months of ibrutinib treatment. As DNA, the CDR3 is TGTGCCAGTAGGAACACAGGGGGTACGCAGTATTTT. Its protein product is CASRNTGGTQYF.